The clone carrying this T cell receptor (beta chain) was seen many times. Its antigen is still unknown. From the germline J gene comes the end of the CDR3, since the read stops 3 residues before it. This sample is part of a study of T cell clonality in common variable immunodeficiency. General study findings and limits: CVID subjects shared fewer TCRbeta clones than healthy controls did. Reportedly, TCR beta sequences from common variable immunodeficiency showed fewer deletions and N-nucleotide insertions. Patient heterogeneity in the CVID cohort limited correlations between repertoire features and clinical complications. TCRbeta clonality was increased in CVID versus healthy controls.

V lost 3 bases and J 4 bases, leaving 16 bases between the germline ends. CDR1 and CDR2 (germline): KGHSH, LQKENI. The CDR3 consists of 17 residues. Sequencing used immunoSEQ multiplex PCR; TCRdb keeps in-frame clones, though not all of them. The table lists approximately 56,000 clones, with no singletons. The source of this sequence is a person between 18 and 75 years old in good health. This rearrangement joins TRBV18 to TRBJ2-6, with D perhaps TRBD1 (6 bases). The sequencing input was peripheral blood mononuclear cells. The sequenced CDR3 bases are TGTGCCAGCTCACCCGCGAACAGGGTAGCAGGGGCCAACGTC. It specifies CASSPANRVAGANV. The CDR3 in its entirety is CASSPANRVAGANVLTF.